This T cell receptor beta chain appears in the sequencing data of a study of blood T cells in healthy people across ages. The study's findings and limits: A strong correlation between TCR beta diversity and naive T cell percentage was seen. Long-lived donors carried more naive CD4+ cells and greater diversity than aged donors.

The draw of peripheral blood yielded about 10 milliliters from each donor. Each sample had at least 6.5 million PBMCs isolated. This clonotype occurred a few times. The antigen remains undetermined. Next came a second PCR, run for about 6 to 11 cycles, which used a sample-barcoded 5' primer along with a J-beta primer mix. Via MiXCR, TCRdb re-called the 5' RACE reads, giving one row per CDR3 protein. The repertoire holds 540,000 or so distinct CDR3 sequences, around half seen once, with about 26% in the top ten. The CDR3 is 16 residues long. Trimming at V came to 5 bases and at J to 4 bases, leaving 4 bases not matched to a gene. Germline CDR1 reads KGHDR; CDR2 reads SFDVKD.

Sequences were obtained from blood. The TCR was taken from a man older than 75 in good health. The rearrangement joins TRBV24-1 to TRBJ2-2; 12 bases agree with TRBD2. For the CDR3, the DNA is TGTGCCACCAGTGCCTTGACTAGCGGGAGCACCGGGGAGCTGTTTTTT. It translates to CATSALTSGSTGELFF.